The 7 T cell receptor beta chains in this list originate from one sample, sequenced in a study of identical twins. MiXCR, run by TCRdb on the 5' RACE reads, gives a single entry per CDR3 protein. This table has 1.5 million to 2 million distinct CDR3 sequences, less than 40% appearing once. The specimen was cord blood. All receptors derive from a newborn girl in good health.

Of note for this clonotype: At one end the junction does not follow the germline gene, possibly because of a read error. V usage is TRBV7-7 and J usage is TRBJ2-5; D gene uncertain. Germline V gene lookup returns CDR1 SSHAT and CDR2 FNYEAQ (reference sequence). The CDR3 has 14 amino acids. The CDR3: CASSQGLAADERYF. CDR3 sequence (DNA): TGTGCTAGCAGCCAAGGATTAGCTGCAGACGAGCGGTACTTC.

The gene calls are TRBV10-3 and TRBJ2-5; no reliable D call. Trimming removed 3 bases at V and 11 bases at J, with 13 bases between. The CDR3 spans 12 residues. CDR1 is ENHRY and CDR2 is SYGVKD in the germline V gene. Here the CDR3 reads CAISDPSNEQYF. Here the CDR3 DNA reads TGTGCCATCAGTGACCCGAGCAATGAGCAGTACTTC.

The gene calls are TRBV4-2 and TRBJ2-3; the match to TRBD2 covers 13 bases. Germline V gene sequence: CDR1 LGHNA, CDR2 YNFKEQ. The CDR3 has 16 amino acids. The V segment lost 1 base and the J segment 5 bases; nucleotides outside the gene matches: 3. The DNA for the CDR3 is TGTGCCAGCAGCCAAGGGACTAGCGGGAGTCAAGATACGCAGTATTTT. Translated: CASSQGTSGSQDTQYF.

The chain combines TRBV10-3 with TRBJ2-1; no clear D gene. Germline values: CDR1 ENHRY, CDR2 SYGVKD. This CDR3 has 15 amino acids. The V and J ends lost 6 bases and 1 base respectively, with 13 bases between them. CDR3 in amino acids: CAISGSVPSYNEQFF. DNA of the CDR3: TGTGCCATCAGCGGGTCTGTTCCTTCCTACAATGAGCAGTTCTTC.

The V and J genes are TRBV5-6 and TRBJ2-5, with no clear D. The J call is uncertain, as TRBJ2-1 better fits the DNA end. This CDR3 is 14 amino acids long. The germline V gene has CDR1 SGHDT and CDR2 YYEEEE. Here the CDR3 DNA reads TGTGCCAGCAGCTTTGACGGACGCCAAGAGACCCAGTTCTTC. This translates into CASSFDGRQETQFF.

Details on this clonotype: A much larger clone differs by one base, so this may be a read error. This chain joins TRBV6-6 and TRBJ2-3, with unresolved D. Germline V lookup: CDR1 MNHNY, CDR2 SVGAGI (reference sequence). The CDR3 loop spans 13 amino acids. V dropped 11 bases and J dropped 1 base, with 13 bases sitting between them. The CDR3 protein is CAGLEWGTDTQYF. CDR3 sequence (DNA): TGTGCCGGCCTGGAGTGGGGCACAGATACGCAGTATTTT.

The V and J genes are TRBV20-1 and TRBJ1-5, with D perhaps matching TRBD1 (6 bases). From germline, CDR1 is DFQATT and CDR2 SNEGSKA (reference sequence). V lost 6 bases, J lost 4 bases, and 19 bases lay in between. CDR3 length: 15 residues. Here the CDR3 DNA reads TGCAGTGCAAGGAACAGGGATGCGCGGAATCAGCCCCAGCATTTT. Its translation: CSARNRDARNQPQHF.